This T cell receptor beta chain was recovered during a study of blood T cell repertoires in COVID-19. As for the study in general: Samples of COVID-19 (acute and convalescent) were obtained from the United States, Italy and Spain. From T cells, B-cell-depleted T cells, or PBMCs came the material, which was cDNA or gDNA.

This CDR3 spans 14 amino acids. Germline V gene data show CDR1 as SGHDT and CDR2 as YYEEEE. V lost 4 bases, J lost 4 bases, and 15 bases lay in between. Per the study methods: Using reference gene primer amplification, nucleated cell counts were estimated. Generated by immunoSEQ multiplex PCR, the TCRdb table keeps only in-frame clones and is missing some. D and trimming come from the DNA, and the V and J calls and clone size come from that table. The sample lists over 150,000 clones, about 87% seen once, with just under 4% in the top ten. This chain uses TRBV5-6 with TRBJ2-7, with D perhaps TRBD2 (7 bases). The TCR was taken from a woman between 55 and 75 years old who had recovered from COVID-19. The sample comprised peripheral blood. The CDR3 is CASSPAGRGYEQYF. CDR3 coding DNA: TGTGCCAGCAGCCCTGCAGGGAGGGGGTACGAGCAGTACTTC.